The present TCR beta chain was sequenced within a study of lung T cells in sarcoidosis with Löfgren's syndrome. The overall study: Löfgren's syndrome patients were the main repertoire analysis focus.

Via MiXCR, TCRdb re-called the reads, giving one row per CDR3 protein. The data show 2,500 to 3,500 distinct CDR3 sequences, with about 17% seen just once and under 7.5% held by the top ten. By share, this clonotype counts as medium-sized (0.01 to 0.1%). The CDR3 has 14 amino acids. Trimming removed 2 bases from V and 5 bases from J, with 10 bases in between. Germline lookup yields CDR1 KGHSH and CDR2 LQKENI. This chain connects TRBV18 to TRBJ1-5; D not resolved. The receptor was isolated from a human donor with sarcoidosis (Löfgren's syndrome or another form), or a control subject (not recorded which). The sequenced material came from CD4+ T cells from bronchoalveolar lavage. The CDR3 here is CASSPGGGDQPQHF. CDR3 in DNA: TGTGCCAGCTCACCAGGTGGTGGAGATCAGCCCCAGCATTTT. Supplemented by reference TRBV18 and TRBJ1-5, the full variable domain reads NAGVMQNPRHLVRRRGQEARLRCSPMKGHSHVYWYRQLPEEGLKFMVYLQKENIIDESGMPKERFSAEFPKEGPSILRIQQVVRGDSAAYFCASSPGGGDQPQHFGDGTRLSIL.